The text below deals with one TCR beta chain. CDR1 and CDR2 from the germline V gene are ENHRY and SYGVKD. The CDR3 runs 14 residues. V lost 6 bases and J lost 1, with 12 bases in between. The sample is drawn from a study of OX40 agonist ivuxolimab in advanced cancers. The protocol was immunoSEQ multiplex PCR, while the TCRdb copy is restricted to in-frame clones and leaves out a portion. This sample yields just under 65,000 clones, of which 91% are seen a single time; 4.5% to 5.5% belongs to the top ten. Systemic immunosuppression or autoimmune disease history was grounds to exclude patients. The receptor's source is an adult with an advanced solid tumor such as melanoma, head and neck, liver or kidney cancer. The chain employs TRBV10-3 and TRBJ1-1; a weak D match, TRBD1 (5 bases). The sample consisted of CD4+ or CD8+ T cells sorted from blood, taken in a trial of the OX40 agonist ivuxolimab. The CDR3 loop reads CAIRDKQRNTEAFF. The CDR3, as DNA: TGTGCCATCAGGGACAAACAGAGGAACACTGAAGCTTTCTTT.